These 13 T cell receptor beta chains were all obtained from the same sample, sequenced in a study of T cell changes during pregnancy in multiple sclerosis. The assay was immunoSEQ multiplex PCR, and TCRdb's table has in-frame clones only and misses some. The sample carries more than 55,000 clones, 90% recorded once. The material was peripheral blood, obtained in the third trimester of pregnancy. These receptors originate from a female donor in good health, enrolled as a control in a pregnancy study.

This chain links TRBV14 with TRBJ2-1; tentatively, D is TRBD2 (5 bases). Germline CDR1 SGHDN, CDR2 FVKESK. The V end lost 3 bases, the J end lost 10 bases, and 7 bases lay between the germline ends. This CDR3 has 11 residues. The CDR3 loop reads CASSHGGEQFF. As DNA, the CDR3 is TGTGCCAGCAGCCACGGAGGAGAGCAGTTCTTC.

The CDR3, as DNA: TGTGCCAGCAGTTTAAACAGGGGGCCAAACACTGAAGCTTTCTTT. Amino acids: CASSLNRGPNTEAFF. V and J are TRBV27 and TRBJ1-1; 9 positions match TRBD1. Germline CDR1 and CDR2: MNHEY and SMNVEV (reference sequence). J gave up 2 bases and V 2 bases, and 3 bases lay outside the gene matches. This CDR3 comprises 15 residues.

The chain has TRBV14 and TRBJ2-7; D is possibly TRBD2 (5 bases). The CDR3 is 13 residues long. Germline V gene sequence: CDR1 SGHDN, CDR2 FVKESK. With 2 bases removed from V and 1 base from J, the gap between germline ends came to 6 bases. CDR3 in amino acids: CASSQSGSYEQYF. The CDR3 DNA follows: TGTGCCAGCAGCCAATCGGGGTCCTACGAGCAGTACTTC.

This clone was detected a few times. The V and J genes are TRBV5-6 and TRBJ1-2; D gene unclear. The CDR3 runs to 16 residues. The V end was cut by 6 bases, the J end by 1 base, with 19 bases between. Germline V gene lookup returns CDR1 SGHDT and CDR2 YYEEEE. CDR3 sequence (DNA): TGTGCCAGCAACCAAAAAACGTCCCGCTATAACTATGGCTACACCTTC. The encoded protein is CASNQKTSRYNYGYTF.

J is TRBJ1-1 and V is TRBV5-6, with D perhaps TRBD1 (5 bases). Trimming took off 4 bases at V and 5 bases at J, with 18 bases between the two ends. This CDR3 is built from 15 residues. Germline V gives CDR1 SGHDT, CDR2 YYEEEE. CDR3 sequence: CASSGGGSGRTEAFF. The DNA for the CDR3 is TGTGCCAGCAGCGGGGGGGGATCCGGACGGACTGAAGCTTTCTTT.

The rearrangement joins TRBV30 to TRBJ2-7, with D unclear. The CDR3 is made up of 13 amino acids. Between the trimmed V and J ends, which lost 2 bases and 3 bases, there was a span of 11 bases. Germline V CDR1 and CDR2: GTSNPN, SVGIG (reference sequence). The CDR3 loop is CAWSRQNSYEQYF. CDR3 DNA sequence: TGTGCCTGGAGTCGGCAGAACAGCTACGAGCAGTACTTC.

The V and J genes are TRBV19 and TRBJ1-2, with 10 bases lining up with TRBD1. The CDR3 is made up of 19 amino acids. Trimming cost V 1 base and J 8 bases; bases outside gene matches: 19. Germline-derived CDR1 and CDR2 are LNHDA and SQIVND (reference sequence). CDR3 coding DNA: TGTGCCAGTAGTATAGCTCTCTCGACAGGGGGCTCTATGCTCAGGGGCTACACCTTC. As protein: CASSIALSTGGSMLRGYTF.

The rearrangement uses TRBV6-5 and TRBJ2-7; D perhaps matches TRBD1 (8 bases). The CDR3 consists of 15 residues. V was trimmed by 5 bases and J by 9 bases, leaving 23 bases between them. Germline lookup yields CDR1 MNHEY and CDR2 SVGAGI. CDR3 residues: CASSNPTGSGTGQYF. The CDR3 DNA follows: TGTGCCAGCAGTAACCCGACAGGGAGCGGGACAGGGCAGTACTTC.

The CDR3 DNA follows: TGTGCCAGTCCTAAAGAGACCCAGTACTTC. The encoded protein is CASPKETQYF. The J gene is TRBJ2-5, the V gene TRBV27; D gene unclear. V was shortened by 9 bases and J by 3 bases, with 5 bases between the two germline ends. Germline lookup yields CDR1 MNHEY and CDR2 SMNVEV (reference sequence). This CDR3 comprises 10 residues.

This sequence joins TRBV9 and TRBJ2-5, with D perhaps matching TRBD1 (6 bases). The CDR3 loop spans 13 amino acids. Trimming removed 3 bases at V and 5 bases at J, with 11 bases between. CDR1 SGDLS and CDR2 YYNGEE come from the germline V gene. The CDR3 DNA follows: TGTGCCAGCAGCGAACAGGGCCCGGAGACCCAGTACTTC. Protein product: CASSEQGPETQYF.

J is TRBJ1-1 and V is TRBV2; TRBD1 is a possible D gene (5 bases). Trimming shortened V by 3 bases and J by 4 bases, and 15 bases separated the two germline ends. CDR3 length: 15 amino acids. Germline lookup yields CDR1 SNHLY and CDR2 FYNNEI. CDR3 nucleotide sequence: TGTGCCAGCAGTGAGAGCAGGGAGGTGAGCACTGAAGCTTTCTTT. It specifies CASSESREVSTEAFF.

CDR3 sequence reads: CASSIGMTGVSNQPQHF. The CDR3 region has the DNA TGTGCCAGTAGTATCGGGATGACAGGGGTTAGCAATCAGCCCCAGCATTTT. V is TRBV19 and J is TRBJ1-5, with TRBD1 matching 8 bases. V dropped 3 bases and J dropped 0; count of bases not matched to a gene: 7. There are 17 residues in the CDR3. Germline V gives CDR1 LNHDA, CDR2 SQIVND (reference sequence).

This sequence joins TRBV5-6 and TRBJ2-1; D uncertain. V was shortened by 4 bases and J by 4 bases, with 6 bases between the two germline ends. This CDR3 has 12 amino acids. Looked up from germline, CDR1 is SGHDT and CDR2 is YYEEEE. Here the CDR3 reads CASSPVYNEQFF. CDR3 nucleotide sequence: TGTGCCAGCAGCCCCGTATACAATGAGCAGTTCTTC.